This T cell receptor (beta chain) was observed in a study of shared clonotypes between healthy human individuals. For the study at large: Three plates were used per donor for CD4 naive, three for CD4 memory, two for CD8 naive and one for CD8 memory. Points from the study as a whole: Lower generation probabilities were found for non-shared clonotypes than for those shared by all four donors. Naive CD4 clonotypes were shared across several donors at around 5.4%.

V dropped 0 bases and J dropped 4 bases, with 7 bases sitting between them. The length of the CDR3 is 13 residues. Germline lookup yields CDR1 SGDLS and CDR2 YYNGEE. On this clone itself: Its antigen remains unidentified.

Terminally differentiated effector memory CD45RA+ cells were excluded from the naive CD8 cells, which were CD45RO-negative and positively selected for CCR7. Clones were sequenced by immunoSEQ multiplex PCR, and TCRdb holds only the in-frame ones, with some missing. The sample carries some 2 million clones, around 96% recorded once. The TCR sequence derives from a man between 18 and 35 years old in good health. The chain carries TRBV9 and TRBJ1-1; D unresolved. The sample comprised naive CD8+ T cells sorted from blood. The CDR3 DNA sequence: TGTGCCAGCAGCGTAGCTTTGGGCACTGAAGCTTTCTTT. Its protein is CASSVALGTEAFF.